The clone carrying this T cell receptor (beta chain) showed up just once. As yet, its antigen is unknown. Germline V gene sequence: CDR1 LGHNA, CDR2 YNFKEQ. V gave up 0 bases and J gave up 8 bases; unmatched junction bases: 9. The CDR3 is 15 residues long. The data belong to a study of cytomegalovirus exposure and HLA in healthy donors. The PCR was carried out with 60 Vbeta primers and 13 Jbeta primers. Data came from immunoSEQ multiplex PCR; TCRdb stores just in-frame clones and leaves some out. The sample records roughly 160,000 clones, roughly 78% being singletons. The study, taken as a whole, reports: Common viral pathogens seemed, in a later analysis, to connect with several of the most significant clusters. Most TCR sequences were uncommon, yet certain public TCRs appeared in many donors. In a later analysis, around 18,000 TCR beta sequences were associated with HLA alleles at 0.05 false discovery rate.

Sequencing was carried out using PBMCs. The rearrangement joins TRBV4-2 to TRBJ1-1, with 7 nucleotides matching TRBD1. The receptor comes from a man aged 35-49 years in good health and CMV-seronegative. The CDR3: CASSQEVTTGREAFF. CDR3 nucleotide sequence: TGTGCCAGCAGCCAAGAAGTGACGACAGGGAGGGAAGCTTTCTTT.